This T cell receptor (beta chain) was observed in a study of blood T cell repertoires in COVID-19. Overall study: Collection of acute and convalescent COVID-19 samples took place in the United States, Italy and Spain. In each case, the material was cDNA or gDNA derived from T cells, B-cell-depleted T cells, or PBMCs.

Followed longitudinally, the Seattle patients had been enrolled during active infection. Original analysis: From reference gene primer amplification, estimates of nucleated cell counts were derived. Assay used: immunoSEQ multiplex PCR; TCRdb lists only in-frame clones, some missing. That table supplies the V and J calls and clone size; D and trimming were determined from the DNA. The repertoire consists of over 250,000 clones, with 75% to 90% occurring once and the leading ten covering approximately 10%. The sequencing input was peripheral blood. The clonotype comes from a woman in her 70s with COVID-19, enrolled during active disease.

The CDR3 nucleotides are TGTGCCAGCAGCATAGGAAGGGGGCACGGGGCCAACGTCCTGACTTTC. Encoded protein: CASSIGRGHGANVLTF. This chain joins TRBV21-1 and TRBJ2-6; the table's TRBD1 call for D was not verified on the DNA. TRBV21-1 is recorded as a pseudogene. This CDR3 is built from 16 residues.